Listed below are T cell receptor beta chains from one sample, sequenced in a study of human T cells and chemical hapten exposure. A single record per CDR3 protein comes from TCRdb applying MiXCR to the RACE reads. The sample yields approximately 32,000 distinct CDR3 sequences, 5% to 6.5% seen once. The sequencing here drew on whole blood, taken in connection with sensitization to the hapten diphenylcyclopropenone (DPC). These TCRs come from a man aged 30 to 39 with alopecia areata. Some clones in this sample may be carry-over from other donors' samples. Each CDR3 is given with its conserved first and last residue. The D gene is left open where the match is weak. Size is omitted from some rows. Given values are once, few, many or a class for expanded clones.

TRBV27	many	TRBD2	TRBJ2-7	TGTGCCAGCAGTCCTCCACCAGCGGGAGCCGGTGGAGAGCAGTACTTC	CASSPPPAGAGGEQYF
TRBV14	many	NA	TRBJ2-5	TGTGCCAGCAGCCAAGATATGGAGACCCAGTACTTC	CASSQDMETQYF
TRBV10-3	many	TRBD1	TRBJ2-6	TGTGCCATCAGGGTGGGGACAGGGGCTTCTGGGGCCAACGTCCTGACTTTC	CAIRVGTGASGANVLTF
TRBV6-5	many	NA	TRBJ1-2	TGTGCCAGCAGTTACGCAAGGCAGGGAGTAGTGGGCTACACCTTC	CASSYARQGVVGYTF
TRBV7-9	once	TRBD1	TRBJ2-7	TGTGCCAGCAGTACCGGGACAGCCTACGAGCAGTACTTC	CASSTGTAYEQYF
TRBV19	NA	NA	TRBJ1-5	TGTGCCAGTAGTATCTTAGGCGGATATAGCAATCAGCCCCAGCATTTT	CASSILGGYSNQPQHF
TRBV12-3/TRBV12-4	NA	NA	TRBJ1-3	TGTGCCAGCGAGGGAAGCTCTGAAAACACCATATATTTT	CASEGSSENTIYF
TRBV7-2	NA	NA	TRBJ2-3	TGTGCCAGCAGCTCACCCTCCGGGCAGCACCGCGAAGCAGCGCAGTATTTT	CASSSPSGQHREAAQYF
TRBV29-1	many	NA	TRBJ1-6	TGCAGCGTTCCGACAGTTTTTAATTCACCCCTCCACTTT	CSVPTVFNSPLHF
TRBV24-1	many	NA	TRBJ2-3	TGTGCCACCACTCCATCCCAGTATTTT	CATTPSQYF
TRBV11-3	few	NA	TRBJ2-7	TGTGCCAGCAGCCTCGCTGTGGACCACGAGCAGTACTTC	CASSLAVDHEQYF
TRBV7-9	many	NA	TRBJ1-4	TGTGCCAGCAGCACGCGGGACGTTAATGAAAAACTGTTTTTT	CASSTRDVNEKLFF
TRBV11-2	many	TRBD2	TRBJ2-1	TGTGCCAGCAGCTCTGGACTAGCGGGATTTATTTACAATGAGCAGTTCTTC	CASSSGLAGFIYNEQFF
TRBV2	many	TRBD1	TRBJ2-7	TGTGCCAGCAAGAGGGACAGCGCTCCCTCCTACGAGCAGTACTTC	CASKRDSAPSYEQYF
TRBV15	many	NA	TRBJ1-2	TGTGCCACCAGCAGATCCACAGCTTCCTCATATGGCTACACCTTC	CATSRSTASSYGYTF
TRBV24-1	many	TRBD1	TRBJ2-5	TGTGCCACCAGTGGACAGGGGGATGGGTCGCAAGAGACCCAGTACTTC	CATSGQGDGSQETQYF
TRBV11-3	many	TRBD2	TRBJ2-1	TGTGCCAGCAGCTTAGTGAGGTCTAGCGGGACCTACAATGAGCAGTTCTTC	CASSLVRSSGTYNEQFF
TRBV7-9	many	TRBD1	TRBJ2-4	TGTGCCAGCAGCTCATCCGGGACAGTAGCCAAAAACATTCAGTACTTC	CASSSSGTVAKNIQYF
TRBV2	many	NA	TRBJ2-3	TGTGCCAGCAGCCCCCAAGCTTTGCGGGCAGATACGCAGTATTTT	CASSPQALRADTQYF
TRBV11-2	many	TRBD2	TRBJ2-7	TGTGCCAGCAGCTTTGGACTAGCGGGAGGGGCGTACTTC	CASSFGLAGGAYF
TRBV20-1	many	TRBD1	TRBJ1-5	TGCAGTGCTGGACAGGGGGACGGCAATCAGCCCCAGCATTTT	CSAGQGDGNQPQHF
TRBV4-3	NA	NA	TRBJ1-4	TGCGCCAGCAGCCAAGCACATGCAACTAATGAAAAACTGTTTTTT	CASSQAHATNEKLFF
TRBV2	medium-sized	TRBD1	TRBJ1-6	TGTGCCAGTGACAGGGTTAGCTCACCCCTCCACTTT	CASDRVSSPLHF
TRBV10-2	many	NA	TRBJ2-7	TGCGCCGTCCAGGGGGGGTCCTACGAGCAGTACTTC	CAVQGGSYEQYF
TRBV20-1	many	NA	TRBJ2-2	TGCAGTGCTAGCAGGCAGAACACCGGGGAGCTGTTTTTT	CSASRQNTGELFF
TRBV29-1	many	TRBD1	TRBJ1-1	TGCAGCGTTCAGAGCCCCGAGGGGGCAGGGGAAGCTTTCTTT	CSVQSPEGAGEAFF
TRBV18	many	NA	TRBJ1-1	TGTGCCAGCTCACAGAGGGAGGGGAATACTGAAGCTTTCTTT	CASSQREGNTEAFF
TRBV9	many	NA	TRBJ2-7	TGTGCCAGCAGCGTAGAGACAGCCTCCTACGAGCAGTACTTC	CASSVETASYEQYF
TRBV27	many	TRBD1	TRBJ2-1	TGTGCCAGCAGTTTACTGCCAGGGGGCTCCTACAATGAGCAGTTCTTC	CASSLLPGGSYNEQFF
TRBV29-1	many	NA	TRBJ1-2	TGCACCGTTGGAGACAGTTACCCTGGCTACACCTTC	CTVGDSYPGYTF
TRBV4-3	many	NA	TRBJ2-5	TGCGCCAGCAGCCCAAGGACAGACAACGTGAAGACCCAGTACTTC	CASSPRTDNVKTQYF
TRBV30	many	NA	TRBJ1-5	TGTGCCTGGGACTCGGGGGCAGACAATCAGCCCCAGCATTTT	CAWDSGADNQPQHF
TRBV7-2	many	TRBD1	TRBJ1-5	TGTGCCAGCAGTTTACTCCAGGGGGATCAGCCCCAGCATTTT	CASSLLQGDQPQHF
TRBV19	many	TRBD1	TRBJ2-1	TGTGCCAGCCGGGACAGCTCACACAATGAGCAGTTCTTC	CASRDSSHNEQFF
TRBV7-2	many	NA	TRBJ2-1	TGTGCCAGCAGCTCCCAGGGTCGGCTGAAGAAGAATGAGCAGTTCTTC	CASSSQGRLKKNEQFF
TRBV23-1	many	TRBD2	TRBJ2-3	TGCGCCAGCAGTCCCCACCTGACTAGCGGGGGAAAAGATACGCAGTATTTT	CASSPHLTSGGKDTQYF
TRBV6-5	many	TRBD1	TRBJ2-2	TGTGCCAGCAGGGGACAGTACACCGGGGAGCTGTTTTTT	CASRGQYTGELFF
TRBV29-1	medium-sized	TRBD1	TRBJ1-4	TGCAGCGTTTGGGGTCCCGGACAGGGGGCCGAAAAACTGTTTTTT	CSVWGPGQGAEKLFF
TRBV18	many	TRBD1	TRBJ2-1	TGTGCCAGCTCACCACGGGACAGCCTCAATGAGCAGTTCTTC	CASSPRDSLNEQFF
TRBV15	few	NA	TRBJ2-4	TGTGCCACCAGCAGAGCTGAAGCCAAGCGTCAGTACTTC	CATSRAEAKRQYF
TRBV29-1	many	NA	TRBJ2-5	TGCAGCGTTGTCGAGGGGGGCCGACAAGAGACCCAGTACTTC	CSVVEGGRQETQYF
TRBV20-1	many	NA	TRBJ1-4	TGCAGTGCTAGAGATTCGGGTGGAGAAAAACTGTTTTTT	CSARDSGGEKLFF
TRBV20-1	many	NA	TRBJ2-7	TGCAGTGCTAGAGAATCGGCAATTTACGAGCAGTACTTC	CSARESAIYEQYF
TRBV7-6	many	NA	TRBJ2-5	TGTGCCAGCAGCTTAGGAGCAACCCAAGAGACCCAGTACTTC	CASSLGATQETQYF
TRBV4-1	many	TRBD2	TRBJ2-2	TGCGCCAGCAGCCGCTACGGACTAGCGGGGGACACCGGGGAGCTGTTTTTT	CASSRYGLAGDTGELFF
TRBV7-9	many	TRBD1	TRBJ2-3	TGTGCCAGCAGCTTAGGAAGGACAGGGTTGTTGACAGATACGCAGTATTTT	CASSLGRTGLLTDTQYF
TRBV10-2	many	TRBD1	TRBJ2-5	TGCGCCAGCAGGGACAGGGCAATGGAGACCCAGTACTTC	CASRDRAMETQYF
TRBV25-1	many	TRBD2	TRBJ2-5	TGTGCCAGCAGTGTCCCTAGCGGGAGGCTACAAGAGACCCAGTACTTC	CASSVPSGRLQETQYF
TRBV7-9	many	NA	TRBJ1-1	TGTGCCAGCAGCTTAGTCCAGACTGAAGCTTTCTTT	CASSLVQTEAFF
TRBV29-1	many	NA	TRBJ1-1	TGCAGCGGCACGGGGACTTCGAACACTGAAGCTTTCTTT	CSGTGTSNTEAFF